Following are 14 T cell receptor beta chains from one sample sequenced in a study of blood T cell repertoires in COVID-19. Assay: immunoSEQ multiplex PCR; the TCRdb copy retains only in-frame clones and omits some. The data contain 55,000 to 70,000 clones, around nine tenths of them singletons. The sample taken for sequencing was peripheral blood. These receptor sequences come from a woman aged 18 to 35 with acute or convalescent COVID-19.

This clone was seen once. The DNA of the CDR3 is TGTGCCAGCAGCCAAGATCTAGGACTAGCGGGAAACCCCTCCTACAATGAGCAGTTCTTC. It yields the protein CASSQDLGLAGNPSYNEQFF. This rearrangement joins TRBV3-1 (or the pseudogene TRBV3-2) to TRBJ2-1; 12 positions match TRBD2. With 0 bases clipped from V and 0 bases from J, the junction kept 9 bases outside the gene matches. Looked up from germline, CDR1 is LGHDT and CDR2 is YNNKEL (reference sequence). The CDR3 runs to 20 residues.

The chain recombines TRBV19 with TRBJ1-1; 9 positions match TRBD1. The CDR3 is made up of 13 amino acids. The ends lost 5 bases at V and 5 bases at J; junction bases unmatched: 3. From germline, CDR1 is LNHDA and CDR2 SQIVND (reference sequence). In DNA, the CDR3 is TGTGCCAGTAGTCGGGACAGGGTAACTGAAGCTTTCTTT. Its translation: CASSRDRVTEAFF.

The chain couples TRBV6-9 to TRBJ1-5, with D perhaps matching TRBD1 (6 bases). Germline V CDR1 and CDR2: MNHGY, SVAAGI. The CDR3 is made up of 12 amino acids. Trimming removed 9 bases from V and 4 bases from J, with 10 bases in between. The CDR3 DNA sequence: TGTGCCAGGGGGGGGCGGAATCAGCCCCAGCATTTT. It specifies CARGGRNQPQHF.

This chain's CDR3 is CASSQGQGPNQPQHF. CDR3 sequence (DNA): TGCGCCAGCAGCCAGGGACAGGGTCCCAATCAGCCCCAGCATTTT. This chain connects TRBV4-1 to TRBJ1-5, with 9 nucleotides matching TRBD1. Germline V gene lookup returns CDR1 MGHRA and CDR2 YSYEKL. This CDR3 spans 15 amino acids. Trimming took 3 bases from V and 3 from J; bases not matched to a gene: 3.

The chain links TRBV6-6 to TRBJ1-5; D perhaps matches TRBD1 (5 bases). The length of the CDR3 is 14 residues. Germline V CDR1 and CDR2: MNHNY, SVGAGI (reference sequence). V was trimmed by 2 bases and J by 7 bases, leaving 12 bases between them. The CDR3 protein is CASSYPGIGQPQHF. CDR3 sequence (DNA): TGTGCCAGCAGTTACCCAGGGATTGGGCAGCCCCAGCATTTT.

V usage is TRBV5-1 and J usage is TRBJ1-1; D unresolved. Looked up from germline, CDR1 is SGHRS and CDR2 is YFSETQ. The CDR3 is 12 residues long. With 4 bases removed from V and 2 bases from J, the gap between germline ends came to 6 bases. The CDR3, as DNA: TGCGCCAGCAGCCACAGCAACACTGAAGCTTTCTTT. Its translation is CASSHSNTEAFF.

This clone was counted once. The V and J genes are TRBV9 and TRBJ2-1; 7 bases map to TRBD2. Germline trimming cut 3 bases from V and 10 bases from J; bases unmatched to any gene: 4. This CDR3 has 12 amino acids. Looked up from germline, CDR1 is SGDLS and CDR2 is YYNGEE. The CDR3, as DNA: TGTGCCAGCAGCGGTACCGGGGGGGAGCAGTTCTTC. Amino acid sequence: CASSGTGGEQFF.

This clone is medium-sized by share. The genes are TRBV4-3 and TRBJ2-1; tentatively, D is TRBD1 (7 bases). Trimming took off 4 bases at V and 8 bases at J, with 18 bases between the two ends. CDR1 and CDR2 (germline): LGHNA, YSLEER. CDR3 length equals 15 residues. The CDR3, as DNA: TGCGCCAGCAGCCCTGGACAGGACCGCGGGGATGAGCAGTTCTTC. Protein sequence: CASSPGQDRGDEQFF.

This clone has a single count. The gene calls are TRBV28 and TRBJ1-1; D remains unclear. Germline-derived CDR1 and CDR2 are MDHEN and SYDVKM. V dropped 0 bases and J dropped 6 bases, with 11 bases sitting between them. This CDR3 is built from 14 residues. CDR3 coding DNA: TGTGCCAGCAGTTTATGGTCCTCGTCGGCTGAAGCTTTCTTT. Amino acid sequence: CASSLWSSSAEAFF. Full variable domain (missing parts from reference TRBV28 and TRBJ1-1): DVKVTQSSRYLVKRTGEKVFLECVQDMDHENMFWYRQDPGLGLRLIYFSYDVKMKEKGDIPEGYSVSREKKERFSLILESASTNQTSMYLCASSLWSSSAEAFFGQGTRLTVV.

The CDR3 spells CASSLRTGKNEKLFF. DNA for the CDR3: TGCGCCAGCAGCTTACGGACGGGGAAAAATGAAAAACTGTTTTTT. This chain connects TRBV5-1 to TRBJ1-4, with no clear D. CDR3 size: 15 residues. The V gene's germline CDR1 is SGHRS and CDR2 YFSETQ. The V gene lost 2 bases and the J gene lost 5 bases, with 13 bases spanning the gap. Using reference TRBV5-1 and TRBJ1-4 for the parts outside the CDR3, the full variable domain is KAGVTQTPRYLIKTRGQQVTLSCSPISGHRSVSWYQQTPGQGLQFLFEYFSETQRNKGNFPGRFSGRQFSNSRSEMNVSTLELGDSALYLCASSLRTGKNEKLFFGSGTQLSVL.

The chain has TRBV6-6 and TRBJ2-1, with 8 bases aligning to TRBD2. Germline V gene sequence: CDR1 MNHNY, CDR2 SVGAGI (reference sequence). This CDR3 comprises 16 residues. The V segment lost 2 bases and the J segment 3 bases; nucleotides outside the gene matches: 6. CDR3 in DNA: TGTGCCAGCAGTTACGGCTTTGCGGGGGGCTACAATGAGCAGTTCTTC. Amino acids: CASSYGFAGGYNEQFF.

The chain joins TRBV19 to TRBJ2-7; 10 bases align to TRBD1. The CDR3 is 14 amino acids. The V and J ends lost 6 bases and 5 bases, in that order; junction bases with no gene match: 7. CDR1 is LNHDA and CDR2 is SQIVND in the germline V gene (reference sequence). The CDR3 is CASSPGQGRHEQYF. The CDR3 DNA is TGTGCCAGTAGCCCGGGACAGGGGCGCCACGAGCAGTACTTC.

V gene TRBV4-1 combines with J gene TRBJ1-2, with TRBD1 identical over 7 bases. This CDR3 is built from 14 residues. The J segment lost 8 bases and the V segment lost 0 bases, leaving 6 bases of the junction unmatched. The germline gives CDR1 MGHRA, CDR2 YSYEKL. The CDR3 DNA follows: TGCGCCAGCAGCCAAGATGGACAGGTACGCGGCTACACCTTC. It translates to CASSQDGQVRGYTF.

The CDR3 here is CASSQIGQGGDTQYF. CDR3 nucleotides: TGCGCCAGCAGCCAGATAGGACAGGGTGGAGATACGCAGTATTTT. The chain uses TRBV5-1 and TRBJ2-3; 8 nucleotides align to TRBD1. The ends lost 4 bases at V and 5 bases at J; junction bases unmatched: 9. The CDR3 loop spans 15 amino acids. Germline lookup yields CDR1 SGHRS and CDR2 YFSETQ.